The T cell receptor beta chain under discussion was sequenced for a study of T cell changes during pregnancy in multiple sclerosis. The CDR3 runs to 14 residues. Germline CDR1 is SGHTA and CDR2 is FQGNSA. The trim removed 7 bases at V and 7 bases at J, leaving 8 bases unmatched. Libraries were prepared by immunoSEQ multiplex PCR; TCRdb keeps only in-frame clonotypes and omits some of them. The table records about 100,000 clones, 80% to 95% of them present only once. The V gene is TRBV7-2, the J gene TRBJ2-1; 9 bases line up with TRBD1. Material: peripheral blood, obtained in the second trimester of pregnancy. This clonotype was obtained from a female donor with multiple sclerosis, enrolled in a pregnancy study. As DNA, the CDR3 is TGTGCCAGCATCGCCGGGACAGGGTATAATGAGCAGTTCTTC. Its translation: CASIAGTGYNEQFF.